This T cell receptor (beta chain) stems from a study of cytomegalovirus exposure and HLA in healthy donors. CDR1 is LGHNA, CDR2 YSLEER, per germline. The CDR3 runs 16 residues. V trimming: 1 base; J trimming: 3 bases; junction bases outside the gene matches: 8. Study-wide points: It was confirmed in vitro that three of the CMV-associated chains were specific for CMV antigens.

PCR involved 60 Vbeta and 13 Jbeta primers. TCRdb's table, derived via immunoSEQ multiplex PCR, lists solely in-frame clones and lacks some. There are 120,000 to 150,000 clones in the sample; roughly 78% occur only once, and about 3% lies in the top ten. Notes on this clone: Its target is not known.

Specimen: PBMCs. This receptor was obtained from a man aged 40-50 years in good health and CMV-seropositive. V usage is TRBV4-3 and J usage is TRBJ2-7; the match to TRBD1 covers 8 bases. CDR3 region: CASSQAPGTGYYEQYF. CDR3 nucleotide sequence: TGCGCCAGCAGCCAAGCCCCCGGGACAGGATACTACGAGCAGTACTTC.